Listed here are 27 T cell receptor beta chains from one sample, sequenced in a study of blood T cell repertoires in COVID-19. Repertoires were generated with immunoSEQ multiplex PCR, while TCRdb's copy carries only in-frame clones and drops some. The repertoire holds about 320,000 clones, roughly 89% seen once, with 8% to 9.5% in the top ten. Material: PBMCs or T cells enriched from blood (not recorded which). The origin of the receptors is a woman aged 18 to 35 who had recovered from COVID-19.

DNA for the CDR3: TGTGCCAGCAGTGATGGGACAGTCACTACAACTAATGAAAAACTGTTTTTT. Its translation: CASSDGTVTTTNEKLFF. The chain joins TRBV28 to TRBJ1-4, with TRBD1 matching over 7 bases. Looked up from germline, CDR1 is MDHEN and CDR2 is SYDVKM. The CDR3 length is 17 residues. V gave up 5 bases and J gave up 0 bases; unmatched junction bases: 9.

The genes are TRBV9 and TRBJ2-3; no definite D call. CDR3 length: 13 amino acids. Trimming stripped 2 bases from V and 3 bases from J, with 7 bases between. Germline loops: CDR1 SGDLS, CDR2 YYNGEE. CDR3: CASSVSPTDTQYF. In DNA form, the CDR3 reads TGTGCCAGCAGCGTCTCTCCGACAGATACGCAGTATTTT.

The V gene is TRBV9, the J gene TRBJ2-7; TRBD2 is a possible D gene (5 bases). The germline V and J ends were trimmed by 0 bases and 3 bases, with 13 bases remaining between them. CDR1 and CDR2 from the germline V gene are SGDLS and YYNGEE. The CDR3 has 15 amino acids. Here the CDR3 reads CASSVAPGLSYEQYF. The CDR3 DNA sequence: TGTGCCAGCAGCGTAGCCCCCGGACTGAGCTACGAGCAGTACTTC.

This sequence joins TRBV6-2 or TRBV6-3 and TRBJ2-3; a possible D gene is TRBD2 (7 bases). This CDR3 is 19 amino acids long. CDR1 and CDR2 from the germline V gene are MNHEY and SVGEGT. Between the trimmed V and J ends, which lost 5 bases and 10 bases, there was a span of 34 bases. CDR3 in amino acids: CASSARVPGGRFGRTSQYF. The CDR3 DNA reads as TGTGCCAGCAGTGCGAGAGTTCCGGGGGGCCGGTTTGGGCGGACATCGCAGTATTTT.

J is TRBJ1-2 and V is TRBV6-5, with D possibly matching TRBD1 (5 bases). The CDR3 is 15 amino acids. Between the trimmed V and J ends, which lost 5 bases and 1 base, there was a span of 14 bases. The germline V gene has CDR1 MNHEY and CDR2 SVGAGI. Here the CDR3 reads CASSPYRGGNYGYTF. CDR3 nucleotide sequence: TGTGCCAGCAGTCCCTACCGCGGGGGTAACTATGGCTACACCTTC.

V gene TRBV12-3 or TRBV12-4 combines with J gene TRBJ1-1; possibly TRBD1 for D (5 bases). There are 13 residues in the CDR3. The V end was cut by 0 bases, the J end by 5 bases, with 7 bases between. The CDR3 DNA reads TGTGCCAGCAGTTTAGCGGGGGGTACTGAAGCTTTCTTT. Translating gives CASSLAGGTEAFF.

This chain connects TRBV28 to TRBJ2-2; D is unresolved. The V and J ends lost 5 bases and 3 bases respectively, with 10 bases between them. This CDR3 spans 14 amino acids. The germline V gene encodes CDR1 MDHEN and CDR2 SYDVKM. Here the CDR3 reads CASSPTPDTGELFF. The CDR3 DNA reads TGTGCCAGCAGTCCAACTCCCGACACCGGGGAGCTGTTTTTT. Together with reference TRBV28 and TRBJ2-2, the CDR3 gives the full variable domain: DVKVTQSSRYLVKRTGEKVFLECVQDMDHENMFWYRQDPGLGLRLIYFSYDVKMKEKGDIPEGYSVSREKKERFSLILESASTNQTSMYLCASSPTPDTGELFFGEGSRLTVL.

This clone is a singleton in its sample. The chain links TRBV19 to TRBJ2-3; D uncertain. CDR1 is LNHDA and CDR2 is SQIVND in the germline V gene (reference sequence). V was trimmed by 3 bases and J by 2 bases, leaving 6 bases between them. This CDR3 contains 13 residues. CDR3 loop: CASSMGTTDTQYF. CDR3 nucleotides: TGTGCCAGTAGTATGGGCACCACAGATACGCAGTATTTT.

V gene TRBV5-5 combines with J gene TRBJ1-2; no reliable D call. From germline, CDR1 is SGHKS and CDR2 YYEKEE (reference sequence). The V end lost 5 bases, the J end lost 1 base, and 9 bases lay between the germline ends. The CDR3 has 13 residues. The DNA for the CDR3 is TGTGCCAGCAGTTCGAGCCATAACTATGGCTACACCTTC. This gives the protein CASSSSHNYGYTF.

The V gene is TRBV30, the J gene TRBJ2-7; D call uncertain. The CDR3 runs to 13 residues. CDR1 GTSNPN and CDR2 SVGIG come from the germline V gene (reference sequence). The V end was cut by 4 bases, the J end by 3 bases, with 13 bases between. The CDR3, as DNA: TGTGCCTGGATTAACAGTGCCAACTACGAGCAGTACTTC. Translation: CAWINSANYEQYF.

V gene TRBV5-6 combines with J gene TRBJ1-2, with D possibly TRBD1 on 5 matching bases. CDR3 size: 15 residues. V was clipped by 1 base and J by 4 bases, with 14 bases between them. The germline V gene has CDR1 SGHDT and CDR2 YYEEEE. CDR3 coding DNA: TGTGCCAGCAGCTTGTCAGGCAGGGTGCCCTATGGCTACACCTTC. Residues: CASSLSGRVPYGYTF. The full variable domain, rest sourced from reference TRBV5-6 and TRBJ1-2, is DAGVTQSPTHLIKTRGQQVTLRCSPKSGHDTVSWYQQALGQGPQFIFQYYEEEERQRGNFPDRFSGHQFPNYSSELNVNALLLGDSALYLCASSLSGRVPYGYTFGSGTRLTVV.

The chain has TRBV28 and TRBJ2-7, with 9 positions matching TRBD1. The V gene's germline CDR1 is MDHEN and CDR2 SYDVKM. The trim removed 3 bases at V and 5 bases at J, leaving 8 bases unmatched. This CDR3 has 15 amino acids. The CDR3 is CASSFKTGGMDEQYF. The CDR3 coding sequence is TGTGCCAGCAGTTTTAAAACAGGGGGCATGGACGAGCAGTACTTC.

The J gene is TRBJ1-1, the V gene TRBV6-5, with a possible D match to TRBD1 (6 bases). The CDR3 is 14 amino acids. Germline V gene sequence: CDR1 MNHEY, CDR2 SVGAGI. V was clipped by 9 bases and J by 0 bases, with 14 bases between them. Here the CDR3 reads CARGNWTVNTEAFF. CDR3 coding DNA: TGTGCCAGAGGAAACTGGACAGTGAACACTGAAGCTTTCTTT.

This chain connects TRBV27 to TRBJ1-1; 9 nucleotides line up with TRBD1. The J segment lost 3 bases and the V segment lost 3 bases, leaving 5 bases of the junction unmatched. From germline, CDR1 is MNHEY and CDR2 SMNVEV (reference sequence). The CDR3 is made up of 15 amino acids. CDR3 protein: CASSFGDRGDTEAFF. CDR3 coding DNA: TGTGCCAGCAGTTTTGGAGACAGGGGGGACACTGAAGCTTTCTTT.

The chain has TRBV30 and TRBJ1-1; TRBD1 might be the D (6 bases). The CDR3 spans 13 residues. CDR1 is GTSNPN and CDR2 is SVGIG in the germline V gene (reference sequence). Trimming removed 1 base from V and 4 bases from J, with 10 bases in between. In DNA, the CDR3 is TGTGCCTGGAGTGGCGAGACAGGCACTGAAGCTTTCTTT. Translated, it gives CAWSGETGTEAFF.

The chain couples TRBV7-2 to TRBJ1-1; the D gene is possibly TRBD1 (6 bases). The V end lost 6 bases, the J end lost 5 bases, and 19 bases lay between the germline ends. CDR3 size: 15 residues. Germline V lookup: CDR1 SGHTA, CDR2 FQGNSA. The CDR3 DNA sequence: TGTGCCAGCAGACGGACAGTATCCTGGGGGACTGAAGCTTTCTTT. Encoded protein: CASRRTVSWGTEAFF.

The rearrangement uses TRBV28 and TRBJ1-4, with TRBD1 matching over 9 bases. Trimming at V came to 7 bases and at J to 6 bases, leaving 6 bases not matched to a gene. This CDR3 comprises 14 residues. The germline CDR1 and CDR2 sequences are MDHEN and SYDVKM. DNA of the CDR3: TGTGCCAGCAAGATACAGGGGGCTCATGAAAAACTGTTTTTT. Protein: CASKIQGAHEKLFF. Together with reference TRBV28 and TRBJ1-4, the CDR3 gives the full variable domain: DVKVTQSSRYLVKRTGEKVFLECVQDMDHENMFWYRQDPGLGLRLIYFSYDVKMKEKGDIPEGYSVSREKKERFSLILESASTNQTSMYLCASKIQGAHEKLFFGSGTQLSVL.

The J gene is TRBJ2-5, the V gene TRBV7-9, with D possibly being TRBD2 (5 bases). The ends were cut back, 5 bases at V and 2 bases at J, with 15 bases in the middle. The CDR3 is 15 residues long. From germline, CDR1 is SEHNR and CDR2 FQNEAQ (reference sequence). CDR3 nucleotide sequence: TGTGCCAGCAGCCAATCCTCGGGAATACAAGAGACCCAGTACTTC. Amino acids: CASSQSSGIQETQYF.

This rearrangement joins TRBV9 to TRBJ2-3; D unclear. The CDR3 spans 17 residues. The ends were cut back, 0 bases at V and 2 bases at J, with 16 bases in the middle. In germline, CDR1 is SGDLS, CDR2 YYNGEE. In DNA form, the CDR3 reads TGTGCCAGCAGCGTAGATGGCAGTCGAAGTTACACAGATACGCAGTATTTT. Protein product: CASSVDGSRSYTDTQYF.

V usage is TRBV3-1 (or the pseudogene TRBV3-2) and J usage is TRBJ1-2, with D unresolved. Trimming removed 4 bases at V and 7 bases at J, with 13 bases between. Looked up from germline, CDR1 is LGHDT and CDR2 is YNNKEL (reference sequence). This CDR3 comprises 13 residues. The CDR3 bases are TGTGCCAGCAGCCCAGACCCCTCCGGTGGCTACACCTTC. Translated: CASSPDPSGGYTF.

In DNA form, the CDR3 reads TGTGCCAGCACCAGGGGTCCCTATGGCTACACCTTC. Translated: CASTRGPYGYTF. The V gene is TRBV9, the J gene TRBJ1-2; a possible D gene is TRBD1 (6 bases). The V end was cut by 6 bases, the J end by 4 bases, with 10 bases between. The CDR3 totals 12 residues. Germline CDR1 and CDR2: SGDLS and YYNGEE.

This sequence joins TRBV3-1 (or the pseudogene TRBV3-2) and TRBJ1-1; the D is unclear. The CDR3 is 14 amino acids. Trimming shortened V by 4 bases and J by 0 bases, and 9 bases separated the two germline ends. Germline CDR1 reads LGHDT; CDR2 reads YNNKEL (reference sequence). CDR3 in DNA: TGTGCCAGCAGCCCGAGATTGTTGAACACTGAAGCTTTCTTT. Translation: CASSPRLLNTEAFF.

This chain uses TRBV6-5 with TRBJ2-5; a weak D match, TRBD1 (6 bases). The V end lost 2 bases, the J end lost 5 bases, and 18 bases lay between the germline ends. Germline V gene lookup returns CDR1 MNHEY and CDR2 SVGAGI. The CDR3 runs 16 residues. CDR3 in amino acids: CASSYTYRQDGETQYF. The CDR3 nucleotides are TGTGCCAGCAGTTACACCTATCGACAGGATGGGGAGACCCAGTACTTC.

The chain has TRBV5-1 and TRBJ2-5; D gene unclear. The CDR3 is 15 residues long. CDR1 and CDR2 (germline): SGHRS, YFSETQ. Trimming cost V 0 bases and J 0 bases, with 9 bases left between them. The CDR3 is CASSLEWAYQETQYF. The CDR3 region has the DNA TGCGCCAGCAGCTTGGAATGGGCTTACCAAGAGACCCAGTACTTC. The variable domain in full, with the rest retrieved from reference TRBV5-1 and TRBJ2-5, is KAGVTQTPRYLIKTRGQQVTLSCSPISGHRSVSWYQQTPGQGLQFLFEYFSETQRNKGNFPGRFSGRQFSNSRSEMNVSTLELGDSALYLCASSLEWAYQETQYFGPGTRLLVL.

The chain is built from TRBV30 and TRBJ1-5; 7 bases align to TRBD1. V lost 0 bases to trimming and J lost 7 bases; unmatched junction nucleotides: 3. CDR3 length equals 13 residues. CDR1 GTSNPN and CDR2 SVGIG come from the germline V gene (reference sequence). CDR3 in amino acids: CAWSVQGYQPQHF. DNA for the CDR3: TGTGCCTGGAGTGTACAGGGGTACCAGCCCCAGCATTTT.

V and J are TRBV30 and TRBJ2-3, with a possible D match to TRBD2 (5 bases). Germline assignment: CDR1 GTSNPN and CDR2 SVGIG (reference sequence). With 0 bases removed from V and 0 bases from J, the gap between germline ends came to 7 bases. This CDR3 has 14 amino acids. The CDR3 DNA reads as TGTGCCTGGAGTGTACGGGGTAGCACAGATACGCAGTATTTT. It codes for CAWSVRGSTDTQYF.

The CDR3: CASSYTGLVGEKLFF. DNA for the CDR3: TGCGCCAGCAGCTACACAGGGTTGGTCGGTGAAAAACTGTTTTTT. The rearrangement joins TRBV5-1 to TRBJ1-4, with a tentative D call TRBD1 (6 bases). The CDR3 extends over 15 amino acids. Per germline, CDR1 SGHRS and CDR2 YFSETQ. Trimming shortened V by 3 bases and J by 7 bases, and 16 bases separated the two germline ends.